This is a list of T cell receptor beta chains from one sample in a study of blood T cell repertoires in COVID-19. Using immunoSEQ multiplex PCR, the repertoire was profiled, and TCRdb retains in-frame clones only, with some absent. The sample lists 200,000 to 250,000 clones, approximately 80% seen once, with approximately 7.5% in the top ten. The specimen sequenced was peripheral blood. Every receptor here comes from an elderly woman with COVID-19, enrolled during active disease. CDR3s include the opening cysteine and the closing phenylalanine or tryptophan. The D gene is left open where the match is weak. A clone size is listed for some rows: how often the clone was seen (once, few, many), or a class if it is expanded.

TGCGCCAGCAGCAACAGGAACACTGAAGCTTTCTTT	CASSNRNTEAFF	TRBV5-1	NA	TRBJ1-1	NA
TGTGCCAGCAGTGCCGGGACAGGGGGAAACACCATATATTTT	CASSAGTGGNTIYF	TRBV2	NA	TRBJ1-3	TRBD1
TGTGCCAGCAGTTACGAAAAAGGGGCCCCTAACACTGAAGCTTTCTTT	CASSYEKGAPNTEAFF	TRBV6-2/TRBV6-3	NA	TRBJ1-1	NA
TGTGCCAGTAGTATTTTAGCGGGAGGCTTGGAGACCCAGTACTTC	CASSILAGGLETQYF	TRBV19	NA	TRBJ2-5	TRBD2
TGTGCCAGCAGCCAAGCAGGGGGACAGGGAGATCAGCCCCAGCATTTT	CASSQAGGQGDQPQHF	TRBV4-2	NA	TRBJ1-5	TRBD1
TGTGCCAGCAGTTTATCGCCCTTTGCGGGGGGCGGAACTGAAGCTTTCTTT	CASSLSPFAGGGTEAFF	TRBV27	NA	TRBJ1-1	NA
TGTGCCAGCAGCTTAGATCCAGGCCGTTCCAATGAGCAGTTCTTC	CASSLDPGRSNEQFF	TRBV11-2	NA	TRBJ2-1	NA
TGTGCCAGCAGCGTACGCCCAGGGGGTTACAATGAGCAGTTCTTC	CASSVRPGGYNEQFF	TRBV9	NA	TRBJ2-1	TRBD1
TGTGCCACCAGTGATTCAGGGGTAGGGGCCAGCACAGATACGCAGTATTTT	CATSDSGVGASTDTQYF	TRBV24-1	NA	TRBJ2-3	NA
TGTGCCAGCAGCAGAGGGACAGGGGATAGGGAGCCCCAGCATTTT	CASSRGTGDREPQHF	TRBV7-9	NA	TRBJ1-5	TRBD1
TGTGCCAGCAGTGATGGGGCCCCCAATCAGCCCCAGCATTTT	CASSDGAPNQPQHF	TRBV2	NA	TRBJ1-5	NA
TGCGCCAGCAGCTTTGGAGTGACTAGCGGGGGCTCAACAGATACGCAGTATTTT	CASSFGVTSGGSTDTQYF	TRBV5-1	NA	TRBJ2-3	TRBD2
TGTGCCTGGAGTGTACGGGGTGACACTGAAGCTTTCTTT	CAWSVRGDTEAFF	TRBV30	NA	TRBJ1-1	NA
TGTGCCAGCAGTCGTACCTACGAGCAGTACTTC	CASSRTYEQYF	TRBV3-1/TRBV3-2	NA	TRBJ2-7	NA
TGTGCCATCAGTGGTTCTAGCGGGGGGGCATCAGATACGCAGTATTTT	CAISGSSGGASDTQYF	TRBV10-3	NA	TRBJ2-3	TRBD2
TGTGCCAGCACCCACCACAGGGGCGATAGCAATCAGCCCCAGCATTTT	CASTHHRGDSNQPQHF	TRBV21-1	NA	TRBJ1-5	NA
TGTGCCAGTACCCGACGAGAGGGTCGGGAAGCTTTCTTT	CASTRREGREAFF	TRBV19	NA	TRBJ1-1	NA
TGTGCCAGCAGCTCACTTGGGGGGGCAACTGGAAACACCATATATTTT	CASSSLGGATGNTIYF	TRBV3-1/TRBV3-2	few	TRBJ1-3	NA
TGTGCCACCAGCACAAAAGGACAGGCGGTGGGGCCCCAGCATTTT	CATSTKGQAVGPQHF	TRBV15	NA	TRBJ1-5	TRBD1
TGTGCCAGCAGCTTGTGGGGTAGGGAGGGGTCGGCTAACTATGGCTACACCTTC	CASSLWGREGSANYGYTF	TRBV5-6	NA	TRBJ1-2	NA
TGTGCCTGGGACAGGGAGAGGTACACCGGGGAGCTGTTTTTT	CAWDRERYTGELFF	TRBV30	NA	TRBJ2-2	TRBD1